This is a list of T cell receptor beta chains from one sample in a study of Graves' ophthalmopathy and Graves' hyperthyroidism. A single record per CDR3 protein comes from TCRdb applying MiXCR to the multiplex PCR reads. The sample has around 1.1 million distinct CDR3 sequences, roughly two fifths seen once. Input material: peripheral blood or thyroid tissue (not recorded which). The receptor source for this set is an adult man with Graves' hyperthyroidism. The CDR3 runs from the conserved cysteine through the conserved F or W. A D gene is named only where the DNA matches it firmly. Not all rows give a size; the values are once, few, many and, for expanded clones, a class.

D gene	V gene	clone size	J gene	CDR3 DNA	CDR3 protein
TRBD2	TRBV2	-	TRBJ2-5	TGTGCCAGCAGTGAACCCCCTAGCGACGAGGGAGGGGAGACCCAGTACTTC	CASSEPPSDEGGETQYF
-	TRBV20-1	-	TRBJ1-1	TGCAGTGCTAAGTCGGTCGTAGGGCGGGCGAACACTGAAGCTTTCTTT	CSAKSVVGRANTEAFF
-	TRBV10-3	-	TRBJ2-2	TGTGCCATCAGCAGGGAAATCCGGCTAGAAGGGGAGCTGTTTTTT	CAISREIRLEGELFF
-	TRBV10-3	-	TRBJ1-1	TGTGCCAGCAGTCCTCAACACACTGAAGCTTTCTTT	CASSPQHTEAFF
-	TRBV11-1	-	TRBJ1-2	TGTGCCAGCAGCACTATCGGCGGGGCATATAAGTTTGGCTACACCTTC	CASSTIGGAYKFGYTF
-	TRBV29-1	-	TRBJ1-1	TGCAGCGTTGAAGATACGGCAGGACGGGGTGAAGCTTTCTTT	CSVEDTAGRGEAFF
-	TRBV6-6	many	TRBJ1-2	TGTGCCAGCAGGGGAAACTATGGCTACACCTTC	CASRGNYGYTF
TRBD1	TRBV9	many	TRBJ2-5	TGTGCCAGCAGCGTAGTAAAGACAGGGATAGAGACCCAGTACTTC	CASSVVKTGIETQYF
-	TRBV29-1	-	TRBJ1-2	TGCAGCTTTGAGGGCCCCCCCCGAGGTGGCTACACCTTC	CSFEGPPRGGYTF
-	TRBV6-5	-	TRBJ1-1	TGTGCCAGCAGTTCCTCGTCCCATCCAGTGAACACTGAAGCTTTCTTT	CASSSSSHPVNTEAFF
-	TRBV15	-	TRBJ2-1	TGTGCCACCAGCAGAGGTGGGGAAAACAATGAGCAGTTCTTC	CATSRGGENNEQFF
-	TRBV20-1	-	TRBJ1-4	TGCAGTGCTAGAGATCGATCTCGGACAACTAATGAAAAACTGTTTTTT	CSARDRSRTTNEKLFF
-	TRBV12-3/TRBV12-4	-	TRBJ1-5	TGTGCCAGCAGTTTATCGGCCCAGGGGCTCAATCAGCCCCAGCATTTT	CASSLSAQGLNQPQHF
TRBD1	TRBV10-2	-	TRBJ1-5	TGCGCCAGCAGTGAGGCAGGGGGCTGGGATCAGCCCCAGCATTTT	CASSEAGGWDQPQHF
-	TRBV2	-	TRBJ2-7	TGTGCCATCAAAGCGGTATACCTCTACGAGCAGTACTTC	CAIKAVYLYEQYF
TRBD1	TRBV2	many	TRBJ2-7	TGTGCCACCGTTAGTTGGACAGGGGGTCGCTACGAGCAGTACTTC	CATVSWTGGRYEQYF
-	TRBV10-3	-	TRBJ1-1	TGTGCCAGCAGAGACCCTAAGTCGAAAGCTTTCTTT	CASRDPKSKAFF
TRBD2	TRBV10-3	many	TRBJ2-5	TGTGCCATCAGAGAGACTAGCTCCGGCTTGGAGACCCAGTACTTC	CAIRETSSGLETQYF
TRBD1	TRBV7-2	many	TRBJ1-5	TGTGCCAGCAGCTCCTCGGGGGGGACAGGGAGTCAGCCCCAGCATTTT	CASSSSGGTGSQPQHF
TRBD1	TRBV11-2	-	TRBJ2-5	TGTGCCAGCAGCTTCAGGGGGCGAGAGACCCAGTGCTTC	CASSFRGRETQCF
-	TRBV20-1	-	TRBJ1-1	TGCAGTGCTAAACAACAGGGTGTGGACACTGAAGCTTTCTTT	CSAKQQGVDTEAFF
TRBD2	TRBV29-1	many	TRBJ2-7	TGCAGCGTGGGGGGGACTAGCGGGTTCTACGAGCAGTACTTC	CSVGGTSGFYEQYF
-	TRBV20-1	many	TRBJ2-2	TGCAGTGCCTATCCAATCGAAACGAACACCGGGGAGCTGTTTTTT	CSAYPIETNTGELFF
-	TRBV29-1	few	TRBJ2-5	TGCAGCGTTGAAGAAGTTATTGAGGGGGGGCATCAAGAGACCCAGTACTTC	CSVEEVIEGGHQETQYF
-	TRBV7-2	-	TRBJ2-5	TGTGCCAGCAGATCTGTGTGGGCGGAGACCCAGTACTTC	CASRSVWAETQYF
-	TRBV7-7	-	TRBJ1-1	TGTGCCAGCAGGCAAGAGATTGTGAGGACCGGCGCTTTCTTT	CASRQEIVRTGAFF
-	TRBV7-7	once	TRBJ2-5	TGTGCCAGCAGCTTAAGCCCCCCAACCCAGTACTTC	CASSLSPPTQYF
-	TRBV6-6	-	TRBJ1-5	TGTGCCAGCAGACGCACAGGGCCCCAGCATTTT	CASRRTGPQHF
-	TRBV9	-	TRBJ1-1	TGTGCCAGCAGCCAAGAATCGTGGGACAACACTGAAGCTTTCTTT	CASSQESWDNTEAFF
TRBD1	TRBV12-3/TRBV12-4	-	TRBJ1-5	TGTGCCAGCAGTTTACCTCGACAGGGGGCGAGCAATCAGCCCCAGCATTTT	CASSLPRQGASNQPQHF
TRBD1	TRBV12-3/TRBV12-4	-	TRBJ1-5	TGTGCCAGCAGACAAGACAGGGCTCAGCCCCAGCATTTT	CASRQDRAQPQHF
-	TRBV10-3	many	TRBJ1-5	TGTGCCATCAGACCAGGGACCAATCAGCCCCAGCATTTT	CAIRPGTNQPQHF
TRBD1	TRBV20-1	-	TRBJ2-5	TGCAGTGCTAGAGGAGTAACAGGGGTTTCAGAGACCCAGTACTTC	CSARGVTGVSETQYF
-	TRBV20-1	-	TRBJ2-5	TGCAGTGCTCGCCCTCAGGGAGGAGAGACCCAGTACTTC	CSARPQGGETQYF
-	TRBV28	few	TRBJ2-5	TGTGCCAGCAGCCCCAACACAATAGGGGAGACCCAGTACTTC	CASSPNTIGETQYF
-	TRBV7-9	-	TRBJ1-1	TGTGCCAGCAGCTTTGTGAGCACTGAAGCTTTCTTT	CASSFVSTEAFF
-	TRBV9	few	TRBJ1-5	TGTGCCAGCAGCGCCGACCCCGCAAGCAATCAGCCCCAGCATTTT	CASSADPASNQPQHF
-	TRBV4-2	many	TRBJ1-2	TGTGCCAGCAGCCAAGACCAGCTTACTAACTATGGCTACACCTTC	CASSQDQLTNYGYTF
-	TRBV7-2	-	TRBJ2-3	TGTGCCAGCACCCCCACAGCAACGGATACGCAGTATTTT	CASTPTATDTQYF
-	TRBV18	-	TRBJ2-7	TGTGCCAGCTCACCAGCGGGACAATTCTACGAGCAGTACTTC	CASSPAGQFYEQYF
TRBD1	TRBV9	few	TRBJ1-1	TGTGCCAGCAGCGCTAAGGGGGCGGGAACCAACACTGAAGCTTTCTTT	CASSAKGAGTNTEAFF
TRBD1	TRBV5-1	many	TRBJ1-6	TGCGCCAGCAGCTTGGAGACAGGGGGCGGGTCACCCCTCCACTTT	CASSLETGGGSPLHF
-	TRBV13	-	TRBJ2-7	TGTGCCAGCAGCAAGACCCCTACAGGGAGGGACGAGCAGTACTTC	CASSKTPTGRDEQYF
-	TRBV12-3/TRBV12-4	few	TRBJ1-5	TGTGCCAGCAGTTTTAATGAGGGTCAGCCCCAGCATTTT	CASSFNEGQPQHF
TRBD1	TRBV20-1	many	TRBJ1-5	TGCAGTGCCCCCGGGACAGGGTTAGGGTATGGCAATCAGCCCCAGCATTTT	CSAPGTGLGYGNQPQHF
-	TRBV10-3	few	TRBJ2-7	TGTGCCATCAGTCCGCTGGGTGGGAAGTCCTACGAGCAGTACTTC	CAISPLGGKSYEQYF
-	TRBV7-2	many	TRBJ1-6	TGTGCCAGCAGCCCCCTACGAGTACAGTTTAATTCACCCCTCCACTTT	CASSPLRVQFNSPLHF
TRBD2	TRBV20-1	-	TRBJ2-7	TGCAGTGCTCGAACGGCTAGCGGGAGAAACTACGAGCAGTACTTC	CSARTASGRNYEQYF
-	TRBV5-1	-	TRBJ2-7	TGCGCCAGCAGCTTGGACTCTAACCCCAGACCTGACGAGCAGTACTTC	CASSLDSNPRPDEQYF
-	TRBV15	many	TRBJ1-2	TGTGCCACCAGCAGAGCGTGGGAGGATGGCTACACCTTC	CATSRAWEDGYTF
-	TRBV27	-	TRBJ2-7	TGTGCCAGCAGTTCGAAGAACTCCTACGAGCAGTACTTC	CASSSKNSYEQYF
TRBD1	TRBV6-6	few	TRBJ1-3	TGTGCCAGCAGGCCGGGACAGGCTGGAAACACCATATATTTT	CASRPGQAGNTIYF